Each of the 9 T cell receptor beta chains below was sequenced from the same sample in a study of blood T cell repertoires in COVID-19. TCRdb's copy holds only in-frame clones and misses some; the assay was immunoSEQ multiplex PCR. Among over 200,000 clones listed, roughly 84% were seen once. The sequenced sample consisted of peripheral blood. The receptor set was obtained from a man aged 45 to 65 with active or convalescent COVID-19.

The gene calls are TRBV5-6 and TRBJ2-1; D is perhaps TRBD1 (5 bases). Germline V CDR1 and CDR2: SGHDT, YYEEEE. V lost 0 bases, J lost 5 bases, and 9 bases lay in between. CDR3 size: 14 residues. In DNA form, the CDR3 reads TGTGCCAGCAGCTTGGTAGGGGTCCACAATGAGCAGTTCTTC. This translates into CASSLVGVHNEQFF.

The V gene is TRBV10-3, the J gene TRBJ2-3; a possible D gene is TRBD2 (6 bases). From germline, CDR1 is ENHRY and CDR2 SYGVKD. Trimming removed 3 bases from V and 5 bases from J, with 12 bases in between. The CDR3 extends over 14 amino acids. CDR3 loop: CAISEFGGEDTQYF. CDR3 nucleotides: TGTGCCATCAGTGAATTCGGGGGAGAAGATACGCAGTATTTT.

This clone was seen only once. The V and J genes are TRBV4-3 and TRBJ1-2; possibly TRBD1 for D (5 bases). Germline V gives CDR1 LGHNA, CDR2 YSLEER. CDR3 length equals 14 residues. V was cut by 0 bases and J by 8 bases, with 13 bases left in between. The chain's CDR3 is CASSQEGLGKGYTF. The CDR3 DNA is TGCGCCAGCAGCCAAGAGGGGCTGGGGAAAGGCTACACCTTC.

V is TRBV13 and J is TRBJ1-3; 7 bases agree with TRBD1. V was clipped by 7 bases and J by 2 bases; unmatched bases: 5. The length of the CDR3 is 14 residues. CDR1 and CDR2 (germline): PRHDT, FYEKMQ (reference sequence). Here the CDR3 reads CASKNRGPGNTIYF. The CDR3 coding sequence is TGTGCCAGCAAAAACAGGGGACCTGGAAACACCATATATTTT.

The CDR3 protein is CASSDWSSGNTIYF. DNA of the CDR3: TGTGCCAGCAGCGACTGGAGCTCTGGAAACACCATATATTTT. This chain links TRBV9 with TRBJ1-3; D ambiguous. V was shortened by 3 bases and J by 0 bases, with 7 bases between the two germline ends. Germline values: CDR1 SGDLS, CDR2 YYNGEE. The length of the CDR3 is 14 residues.

The CDR3 bases are TGTGCCAGCAGTAAGAGCGGGGGGGCCGATGAGCAGTTCTTC. It is translated as CASSKSGGADEQFF. The chain is built from TRBV6-4 and TRBJ2-1, with TRBD2 matching 10 bases. The trim removed 5 bases at V and 8 bases at J, leaving 6 bases unmatched. The CDR3 sequence is 14 residues long. Germline-derived CDR1 and CDR2 are MRHNA and SNTAGT.

V and J are TRBV27 and TRBJ2-5; D perhaps matches TRBD2 (5 bases). V lost 5 bases, J lost 4 bases, and 8 bases lay in between. Looked up from germline, CDR1 is MNHEY and CDR2 is SMNVEV (reference sequence). The CDR3 extends over 12 amino acids. The CDR3 loop is CASSPAGETQYF. The CDR3 bases are TGTGCCAGCAGTCCCGCGGGAGAGACCCAGTACTTC.

The CDR3 sequence: CASSQGGSTTATDTQYF. CDR3 bases: TGTGCCAGCAGCCAAGGAGGAAGCACGACGGCCACAGATACGCAGTATTTT. V gene TRBV4-2 combines with J gene TRBJ2-3; no reliable D call. Germline CDR1 LGHNA, CDR2 YNFKEQ. The length of the CDR3 is 17 residues. Trimming took off 1 base at V and 2 bases at J, with 16 bases between the two ends.

The chain is built from TRBV5-1 and TRBJ2-2, with D perhaps TRBD1 (5 bases). Trimming pared 2 bases from V and 1 base from J, leaving 12 bases between. Germline values: CDR1 SGHRS, CDR2 YFSETQ. The CDR3 spans 16 residues. CDR3: CASSLGAVKNTGELFF. Written as DNA, the CDR3 is TGCGCCAGCAGCTTAGGGGCAGTGAAGAACACCGGGGAGCTGTTTTTT.